This TCR beta chain was found in a study of tumor-infiltrating lymphocytes in oesophageal squamous cell carcinoma. Germline trimming cut 5 bases from V and 4 bases from J; bases unmatched to any gene: 4. The CDR3 spans 15 residues. CDR1 is SGHTA and CDR2 is FQGNSA in the germline V gene. There are many counts of this clonotype. TCRdb re-analysed the PCR reads in MiXCR, keeping a single row per CDR3 protein. The table includes 16,000 or so distinct CDR3 sequences, more than 50% detected once. The material sequenced was esophageal tumor tissue. The V gene is TRBV7-2, the J gene TRBJ2-1, with TRBD2 matching over 11 bases. The receptor comes from a male donor with esophageal squamous cell carcinoma. The CDR3 nucleotides read TGTGCCAGCAGCACCCGGACTAGCGGGTACAATGAGCAGTTCTTC. It is translated as CASSTRTSGYNEQFF.